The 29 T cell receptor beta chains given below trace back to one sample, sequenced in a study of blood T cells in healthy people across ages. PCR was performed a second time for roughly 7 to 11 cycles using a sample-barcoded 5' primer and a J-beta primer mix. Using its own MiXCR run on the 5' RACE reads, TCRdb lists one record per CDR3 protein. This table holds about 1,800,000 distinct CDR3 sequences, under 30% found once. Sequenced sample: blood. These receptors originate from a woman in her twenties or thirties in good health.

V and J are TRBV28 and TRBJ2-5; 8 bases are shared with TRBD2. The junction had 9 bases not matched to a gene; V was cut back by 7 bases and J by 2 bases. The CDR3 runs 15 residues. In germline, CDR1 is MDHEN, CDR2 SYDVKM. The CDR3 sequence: CASIPGTRAQETQYF. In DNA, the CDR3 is TGTGCCAGCATCCCCGGGACTAGGGCGCAAGAGACCCAGTACTTC.

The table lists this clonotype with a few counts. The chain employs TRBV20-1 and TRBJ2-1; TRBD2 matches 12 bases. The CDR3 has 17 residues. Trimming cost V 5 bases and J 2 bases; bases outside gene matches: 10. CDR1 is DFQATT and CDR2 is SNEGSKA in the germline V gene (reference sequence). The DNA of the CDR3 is TGCAGTGCTCCACGACTAGCGGGGGCCTCTACCTACAATGAGCAGTTCTTC. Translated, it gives CSAPRLAGASTYNEQFF.

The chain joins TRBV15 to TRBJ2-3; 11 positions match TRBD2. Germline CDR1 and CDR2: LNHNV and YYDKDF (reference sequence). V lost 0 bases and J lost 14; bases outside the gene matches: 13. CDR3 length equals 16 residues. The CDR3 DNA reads TGTGCCACCAGCAGAGATACTCCGGGACTAGCGGTATGGCGGTATTTT. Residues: CATSRDTPGLAVWRYF.

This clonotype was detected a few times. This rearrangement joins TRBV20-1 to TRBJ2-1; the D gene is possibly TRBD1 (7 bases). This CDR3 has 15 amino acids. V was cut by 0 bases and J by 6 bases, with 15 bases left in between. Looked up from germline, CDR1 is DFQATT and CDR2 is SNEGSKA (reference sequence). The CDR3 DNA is TGCAGTGCTAGAGATGCGGGGAACAGGGGCAATGAGCAGTTCTTC. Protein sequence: CSARDAGNRGNEQFF.

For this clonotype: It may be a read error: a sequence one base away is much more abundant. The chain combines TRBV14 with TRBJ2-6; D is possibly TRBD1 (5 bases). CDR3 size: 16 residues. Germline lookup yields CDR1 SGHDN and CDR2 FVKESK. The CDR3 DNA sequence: TGTGCCAGCAGCCATCAGTACGGCTCTGGGGCCAACGTCCCGACTTTC. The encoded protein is CASSHQYGSGANVPTF.

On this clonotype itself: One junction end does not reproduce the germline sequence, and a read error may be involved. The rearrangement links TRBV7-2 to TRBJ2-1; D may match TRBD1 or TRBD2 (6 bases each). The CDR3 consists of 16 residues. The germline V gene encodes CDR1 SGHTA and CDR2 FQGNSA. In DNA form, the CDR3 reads TGTGCCAGCAGCTTAGGGGGGGCCAGGGGCAGGGGTGAGGAGTTCTTC. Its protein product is CASSLGGARGRGEEFF.

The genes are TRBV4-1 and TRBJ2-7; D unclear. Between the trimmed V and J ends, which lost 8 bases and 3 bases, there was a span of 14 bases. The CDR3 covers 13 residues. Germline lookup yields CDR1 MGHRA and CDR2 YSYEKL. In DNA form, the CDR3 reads TGCGCCAGCTCGTGGGAAGCCTACTACGAGCAGTACTTC. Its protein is CASSWEAYYEQYF.

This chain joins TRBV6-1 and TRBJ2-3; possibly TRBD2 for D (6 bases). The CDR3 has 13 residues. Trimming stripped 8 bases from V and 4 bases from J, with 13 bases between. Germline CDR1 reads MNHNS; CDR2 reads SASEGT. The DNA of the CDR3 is TGTGCCAGCCGGAGGGGCGGGGCAGATACGCAGTATTTT. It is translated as CASRRGGADTQYF.

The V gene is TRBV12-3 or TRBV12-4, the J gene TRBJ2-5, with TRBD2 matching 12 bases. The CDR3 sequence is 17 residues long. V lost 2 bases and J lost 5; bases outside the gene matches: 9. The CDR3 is CASSLSSGGAYGETQYF. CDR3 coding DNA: TGTGCCAGCAGTTTATCTAGCGGGGGGGCCTACGGTGAGACCCAGTACTTC.

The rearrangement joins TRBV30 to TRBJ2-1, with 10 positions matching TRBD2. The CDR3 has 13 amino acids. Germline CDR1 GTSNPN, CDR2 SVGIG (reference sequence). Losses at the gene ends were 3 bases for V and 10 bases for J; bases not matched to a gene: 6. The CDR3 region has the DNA TGTGCCTGGAGCAGAACTAGCGGGGAAGAGCAGTTCTTC. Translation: CAWSRTSGEEQFF.

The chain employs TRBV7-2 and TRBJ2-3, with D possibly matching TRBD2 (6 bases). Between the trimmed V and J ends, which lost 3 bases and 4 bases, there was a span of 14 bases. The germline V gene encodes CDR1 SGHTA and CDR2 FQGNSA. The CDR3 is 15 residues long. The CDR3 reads CASSFRRDAADTQYF. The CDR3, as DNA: TGTGCCAGCAGCTTTAGGCGGGATGCAGCAGATACGCAGTATTTT.

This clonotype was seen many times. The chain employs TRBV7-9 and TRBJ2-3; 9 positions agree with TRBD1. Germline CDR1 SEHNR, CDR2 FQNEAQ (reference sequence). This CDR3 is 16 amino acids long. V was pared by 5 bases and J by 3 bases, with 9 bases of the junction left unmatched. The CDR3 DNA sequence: TGTGCCAGCAGCGAGACAGGGGGAATCTCGACAGATACGCAGTATTTT. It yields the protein CASSETGGISTDTQYF.

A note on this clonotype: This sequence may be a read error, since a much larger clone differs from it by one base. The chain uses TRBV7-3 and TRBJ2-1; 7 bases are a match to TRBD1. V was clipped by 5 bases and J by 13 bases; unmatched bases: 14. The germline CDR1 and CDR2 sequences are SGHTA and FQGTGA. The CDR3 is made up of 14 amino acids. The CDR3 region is CASSNRSGGETQFF. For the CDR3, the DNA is TGTGCCAGCAGCAACCGCTCAGGGGGAGAGACCCAGTTCTTC.

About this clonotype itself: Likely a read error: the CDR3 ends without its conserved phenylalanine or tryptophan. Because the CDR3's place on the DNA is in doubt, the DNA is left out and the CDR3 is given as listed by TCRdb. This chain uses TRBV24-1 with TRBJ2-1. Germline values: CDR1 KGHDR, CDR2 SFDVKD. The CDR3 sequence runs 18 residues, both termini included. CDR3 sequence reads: CATSDPNVQRSSYNEQLV.

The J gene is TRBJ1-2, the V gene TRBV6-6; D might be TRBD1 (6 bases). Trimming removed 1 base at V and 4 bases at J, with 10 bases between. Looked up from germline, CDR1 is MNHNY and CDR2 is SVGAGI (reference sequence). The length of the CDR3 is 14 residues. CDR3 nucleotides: TGTGCCAGCAGTTACTTCCCGGGGGCCTATGGCTACACCTTC. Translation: CASSYFPGAYGYTF.

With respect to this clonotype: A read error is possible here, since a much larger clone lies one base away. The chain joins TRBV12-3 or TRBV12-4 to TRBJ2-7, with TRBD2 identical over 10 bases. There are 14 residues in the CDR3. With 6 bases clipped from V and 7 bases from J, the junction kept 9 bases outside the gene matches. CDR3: CASRLAGTYNEQYF. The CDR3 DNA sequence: TGTGCCAGCAGACTAGCGGGAACCTACAATGAGCAGTACTTC.

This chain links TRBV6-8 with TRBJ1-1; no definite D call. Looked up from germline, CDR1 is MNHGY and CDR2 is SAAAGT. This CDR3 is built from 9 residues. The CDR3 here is CGMDTEAFF. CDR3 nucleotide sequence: TGTGGCATGGACACTGAAGCTTTCTTT.

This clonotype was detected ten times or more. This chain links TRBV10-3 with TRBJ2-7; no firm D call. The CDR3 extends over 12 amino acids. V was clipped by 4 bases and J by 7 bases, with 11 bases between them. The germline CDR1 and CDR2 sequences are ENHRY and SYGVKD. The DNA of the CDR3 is TGTGCCATCAGTGTTGCTAGGGCGGAGCAGTACTTC. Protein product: CAISVARAEQYF.

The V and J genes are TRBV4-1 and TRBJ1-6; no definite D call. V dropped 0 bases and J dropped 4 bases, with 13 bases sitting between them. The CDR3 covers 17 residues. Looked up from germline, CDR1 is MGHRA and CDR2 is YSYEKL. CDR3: CASSQENRIQYNSPLHF. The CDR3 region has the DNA TGCGCCAGCAGCCAAGAGAATCGGATCCAATATAATTCACCCCTCCACTTT.

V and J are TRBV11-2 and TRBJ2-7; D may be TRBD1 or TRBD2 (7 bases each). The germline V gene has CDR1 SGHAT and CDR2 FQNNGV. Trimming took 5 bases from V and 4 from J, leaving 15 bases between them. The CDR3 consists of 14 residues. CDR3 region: CASSSTGEGYEQYF. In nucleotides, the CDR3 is TGTGCCAGCAGCAGTACAGGGGAGGGTTACGAGCAGTACTTC.

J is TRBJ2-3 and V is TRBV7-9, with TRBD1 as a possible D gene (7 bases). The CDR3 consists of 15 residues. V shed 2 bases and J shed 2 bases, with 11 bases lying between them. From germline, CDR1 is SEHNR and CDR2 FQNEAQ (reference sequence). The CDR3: CASSLSEGATDTQYF. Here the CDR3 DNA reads TGTGCCAGCAGCTTATCGGAGGGGGCCACAGATACGCAGTATTTT.

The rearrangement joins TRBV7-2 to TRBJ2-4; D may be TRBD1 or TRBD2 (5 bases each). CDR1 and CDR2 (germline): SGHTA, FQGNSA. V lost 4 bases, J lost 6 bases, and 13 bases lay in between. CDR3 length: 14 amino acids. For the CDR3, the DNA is TGTGCCAGCAGCTCAGAGGGGCGCGTAAACATTCAGTACTTC. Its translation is CASSSEGRVNIQYF.

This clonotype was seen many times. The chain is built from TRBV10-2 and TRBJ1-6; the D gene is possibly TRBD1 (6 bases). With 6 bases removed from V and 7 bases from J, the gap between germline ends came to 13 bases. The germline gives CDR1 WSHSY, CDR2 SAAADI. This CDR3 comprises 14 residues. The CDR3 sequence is CASRLQGSNSPLHF. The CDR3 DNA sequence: TGCGCCAGCAGGTTACAGGGAAGCAATTCACCCCTCCACTTT.

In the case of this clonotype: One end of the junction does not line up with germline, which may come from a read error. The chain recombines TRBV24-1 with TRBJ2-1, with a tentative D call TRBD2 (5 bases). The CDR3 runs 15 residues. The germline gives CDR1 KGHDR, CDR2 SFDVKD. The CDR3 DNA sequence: TGTACCACCAGTGACACTGGACTTAAATACAATGAGCAGTTCTTC. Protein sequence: CTTSDTGLKYNEQFF.

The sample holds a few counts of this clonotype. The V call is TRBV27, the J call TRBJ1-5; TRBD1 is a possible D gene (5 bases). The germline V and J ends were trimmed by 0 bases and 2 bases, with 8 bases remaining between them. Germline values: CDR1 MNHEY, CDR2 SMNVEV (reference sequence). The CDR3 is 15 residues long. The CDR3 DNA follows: TGTGCCAGCAGTTTATCGTGGGACGGCAATCAGCCCCAGCATTTT. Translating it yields CASSLSWDGNQPQHF.

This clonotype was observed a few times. CDR3 residues: CASSQAVGGGPVSTDTQYF. The CDR3 DNA sequence: TGTGCCAGCAGCCAAGCGGTGGGCGGGGGCCCCGTTAGCACAGATACGCAGTATTTT. The chain links TRBV4-2 to TRBJ2-3; tentatively, D is TRBD2 (7 bases). This CDR3 is 19 amino acids long. Trimming cost V 1 base and J 0 bases, with 20 bases left between them. The germline gives CDR1 LGHNA, CDR2 YNFKEQ.

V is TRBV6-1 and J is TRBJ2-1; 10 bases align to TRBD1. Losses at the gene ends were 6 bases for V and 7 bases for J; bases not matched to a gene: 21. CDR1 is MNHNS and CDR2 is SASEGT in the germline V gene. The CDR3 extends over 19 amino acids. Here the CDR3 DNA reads TGTGCCAGCAGCCCAACCACAACAGGGACAGGGGTACGGTGGAATGAGCAGTTCTTC. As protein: CASSPTTTGTGVRWNEQFF.

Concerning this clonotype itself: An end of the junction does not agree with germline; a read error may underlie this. This CDR3 is CASSPHAGSGDEQFF. In DNA form, the CDR3 reads TGTGCTAGCTCACCTCACGCGGGTTCTGGGGATGAGCAGTTCTTC. The chain combines TRBV18 with TRBJ2-1, with TRBD2 as a possible D gene (5 bases). The CDR3 sequence is 15 residues long. Germline CDR1 is KGHSH and CDR2 is LQKENI.

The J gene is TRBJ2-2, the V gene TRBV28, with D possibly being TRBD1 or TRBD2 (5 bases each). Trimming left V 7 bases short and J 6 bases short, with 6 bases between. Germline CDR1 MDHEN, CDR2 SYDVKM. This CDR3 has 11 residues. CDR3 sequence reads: CASTGPGELFF. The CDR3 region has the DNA TGTGCCAGCACGGGGCCCGGGGAGCTGTTTTTT.